This entry describes one T cell receptor (beta chain). The antigen is undetermined. The CDR3 runs 13 residues. V was shortened by 9 bases and J by 2 bases, with 11 bases between the two germline ends. The germline V gene has CDR1 SEHNR and CDR2 FQNEAQ (reference sequence). Documented time point: cycle 4 day 1 (C4D1), after 6 weeks of nivolumab. Relapse was seen in all patients after autologous stem cell transplantation, and brentuximab vedotin exposure was variable. This sample is drawn from a study of PD-1 blockade in classical Hodgkin lymphoma. General observations from the study: CD8+ TCR diversity did not rise significantly by C4D1, unlike CD4+. Underlying causes for the observed repertoire differences were not defined, possibly disease activity or prior therapy. Lower baseline TCR diversity was reported for newly diagnosed patients than for healthy donors.

Sequencing used immunoSEQ multiplex PCR; TCRdb keeps in-frame clones, though not all of them. The table shows roughly 64,000 clones, with 91% occurring only once. The chain has TRBV7-9 and TRBJ2-4; TRBD1 is a possible D gene (6 bases). This receptor was obtained from a human donor with classical Hodgkin lymphoma. Sequences were derived from peripheral blood mononuclear cells (PBMCs), sampled before the fourth cycle of nivolumab. The CDR3 nucleotides read TGTGCCAGTACACAGGGTACCAAAAACATTCAGTACTTC. Protein sequence: CASTQGTKNIQYF.